The text below deals with one T cell receptor (beta chain). Other DNA sequences within the sample encode an identical CDR3. TCRdb keeps only in-frame clones here, not all; method: immunoSEQ multiplex PCR. Among 2 million to 3 million clones listed, approximately 94% were seen once. Germline assignment: CDR1 MDHEN and CDR2 SYDVKM. Trimming cost V 3 bases and J 1 base, with 10 bases left between them. The CDR3 totals 15 residues. The sample is drawn from a study of shared clonotypes between healthy human individuals. This receptor was taken from a man between 18 and 35 years old in good health. Some clones in this sample may be carry-over from other donors' samples. The sequenced sample was naive CD4+ T cells from PBMCs. The subset here: CD45RA+ positively selected. V usage is TRBV28 and J usage is TRBJ2-1, with D possibly being TRBD2 (5 bases). CDR3 loop: CASSFPGGSYNEQFF. The DNA for the CDR3 is TGTGCCAGCAGTTTCCCCGGAGGATCCTACAATGAGCAGTTCTTC.